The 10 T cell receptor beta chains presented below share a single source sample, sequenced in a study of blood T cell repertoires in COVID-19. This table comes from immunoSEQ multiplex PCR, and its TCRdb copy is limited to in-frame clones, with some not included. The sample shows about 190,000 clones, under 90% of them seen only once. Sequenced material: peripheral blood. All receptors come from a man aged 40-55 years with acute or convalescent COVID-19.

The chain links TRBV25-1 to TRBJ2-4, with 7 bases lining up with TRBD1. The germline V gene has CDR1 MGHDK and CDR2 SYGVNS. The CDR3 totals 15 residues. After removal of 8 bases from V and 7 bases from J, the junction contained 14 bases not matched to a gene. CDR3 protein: CASGGSKDRRNIQYF. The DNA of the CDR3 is TGTGCCAGCGGGGGATCAAAGGACAGGCGGAACATTCAGTACTTC.

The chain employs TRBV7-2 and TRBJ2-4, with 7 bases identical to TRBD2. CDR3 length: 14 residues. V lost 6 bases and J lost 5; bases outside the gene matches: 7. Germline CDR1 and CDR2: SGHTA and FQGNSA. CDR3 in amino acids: CASRPGLGENIQYF. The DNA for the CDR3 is TGTGCCAGCAGACCCGGACTAGGGGAAAACATTCAGTACTTC.

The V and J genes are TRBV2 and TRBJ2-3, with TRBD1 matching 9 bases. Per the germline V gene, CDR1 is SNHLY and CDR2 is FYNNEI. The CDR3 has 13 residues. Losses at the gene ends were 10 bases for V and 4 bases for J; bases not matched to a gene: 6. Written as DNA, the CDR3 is TGTGCCATACAGGGGGCTGTCGCAGATACGCAGTATTTT. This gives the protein CAIQGAVADTQYF.

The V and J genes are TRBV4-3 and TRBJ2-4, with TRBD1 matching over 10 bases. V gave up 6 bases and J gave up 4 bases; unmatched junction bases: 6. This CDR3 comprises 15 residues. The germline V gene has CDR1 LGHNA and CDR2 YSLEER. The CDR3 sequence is CASSRDRGVKNIQYF. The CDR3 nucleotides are TGCGCCAGCAGTCGGGACAGGGGCGTGAAAAACATTCAGTACTTC.

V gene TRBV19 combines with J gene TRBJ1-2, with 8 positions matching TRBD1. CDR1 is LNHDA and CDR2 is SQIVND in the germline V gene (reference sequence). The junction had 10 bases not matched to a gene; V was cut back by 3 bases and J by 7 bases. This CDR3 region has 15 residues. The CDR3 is CASSMLDRESAGYTF. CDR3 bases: TGTGCCAGTAGTATGCTGGACAGGGAGTCAGCTGGCTACACCTTC.

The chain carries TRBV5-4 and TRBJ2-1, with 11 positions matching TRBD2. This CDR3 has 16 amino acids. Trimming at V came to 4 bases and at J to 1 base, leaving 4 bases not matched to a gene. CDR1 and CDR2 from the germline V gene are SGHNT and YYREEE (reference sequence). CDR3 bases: TGTGCCAGCAGCATAGCGGGGGGGAGATCCTACAATGAGCAGTTCTTC. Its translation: CASSIAGGRSYNEQFF.

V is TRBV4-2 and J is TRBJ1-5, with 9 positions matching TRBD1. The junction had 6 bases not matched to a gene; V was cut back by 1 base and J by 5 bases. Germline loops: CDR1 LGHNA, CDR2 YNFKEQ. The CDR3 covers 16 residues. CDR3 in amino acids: CASSQGLGQGDQPQHF. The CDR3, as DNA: TGTGCCAGCAGCCAAGGTTTGGGACAGGGTGATCAGCCCCAGCATTTT.

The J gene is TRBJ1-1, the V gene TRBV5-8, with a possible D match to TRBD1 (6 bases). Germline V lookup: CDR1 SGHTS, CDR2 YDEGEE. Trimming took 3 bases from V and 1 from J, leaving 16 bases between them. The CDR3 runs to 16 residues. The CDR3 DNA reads TGTGCCAGCAGCTCCCACTGGGGACACACGAACACTGAAGCTTTCTTT. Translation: CASSSHWGHTNTEAFF.

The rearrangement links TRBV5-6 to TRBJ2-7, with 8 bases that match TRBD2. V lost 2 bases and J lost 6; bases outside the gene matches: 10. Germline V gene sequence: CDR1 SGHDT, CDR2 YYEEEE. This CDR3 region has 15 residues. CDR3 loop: CASSFTGGGRGEQYF. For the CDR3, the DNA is TGTGCCAGCAGCTTCACTGGCGGGGGGAGGGGCGAGCAGTACTTC.

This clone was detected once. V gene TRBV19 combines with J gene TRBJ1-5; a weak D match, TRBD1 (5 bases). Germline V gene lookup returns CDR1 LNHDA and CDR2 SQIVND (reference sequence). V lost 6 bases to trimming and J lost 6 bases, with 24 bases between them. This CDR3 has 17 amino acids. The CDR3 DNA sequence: TGTGCCAGTAGAATAATTCCGGGACCTGGGGAGGGTCAGCCCCAGCATTTT. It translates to CASRIIPGPGEGQPQHF.